This T cell receptor beta chain was sequenced for a study of PD-L1 blockade in urothelial cancer. Study-wide background: After treatment start, blood was analyzed at 3 weeks (second dose) and at 6 weeks. Across blood samples, T cells had a median count of approximately 130,000.

Trimming pared 7 bases from V and 4 bases from J, leaving 13 bases between. CDR3 size: 14 residues. CDR1 is SNHLY, CDR2 FYNNEI, per germline. The table came from immunoSEQ multiplex PCR; TCRdb's copy has only in-frame clones and leaves some out. There are about 19,000 clones in the sample; approximately 83% occur only once, and less than 2% lies in the top ten. Time point meaning: peripheral blood 6 weeks after treatment start. The genes are TRBV2 and TRBJ2-2, with D possibly matching TRBD2 (6 bases). The material was PBMCs, obtained around atezolizumab (anti-PD-L1) treatment. The source of this sequence is a man aged 45-65 years with urothelial cancer. CDR3 nucleotide sequence: TGTGCCAGCAATTTGGTGGGACTCACCGGGGAGCTGTTTTTT. As protein: CASNLVGLTGELFF. Full variable domain (missing parts from reference TRBV2 and TRBJ2-2): EPEVTQTPSHQVTQMGQEVILRCVPISNHLYFYWYRQILGQKVEFLVSFYNNEISEKSEIFDDQFSVERPDGSNFTLKIRSTKLEDSAMYFCASNLVGLTGELFFGEGSRLTVL.